This T cell receptor beta chain was sequenced for a study of T cell clonotyping in hematopoietic cell transplantation. Findings and caveats of the study: CD4 and CD8 repertoire contributions could not be separated without sorting. Higher Inverse Simpson Index values in graft donor and pretransplant recipient predicted broader posttransplant TCR diversity. After transplant, recipient diversity fell while pathologically expanded clonotypes grew through day 180.

With regard to this clone: Antigen: not known.

The protocol was immunoSEQ multiplex PCR, while the TCRdb copy is restricted to in-frame clones and leaves out a portion. The sample has approximately 42,000 clones; 95% are singletons. Per germline, CDR1 SGHDN and CDR2 FVKESK. The CDR3 is 16 residues long. Trimming took 7 bases from V and 3 from J; bases not matched to a gene: 11. This chain links TRBV14 with TRBJ2-7, with TRBD1 identical over 11 bases. Sample: peripheral blood mononuclear cells. The TCR sequence derives from a man aged 30 to 45 in good health. Some clones in this sample may be carry-over from other donors' samples. The CDR3 DNA sequence: TGTGCCAGCACCGAATACGGGGACAGGGGGATCTACGAGCAGTACTTC. Protein: CASTEYGDRGIYEQYF.